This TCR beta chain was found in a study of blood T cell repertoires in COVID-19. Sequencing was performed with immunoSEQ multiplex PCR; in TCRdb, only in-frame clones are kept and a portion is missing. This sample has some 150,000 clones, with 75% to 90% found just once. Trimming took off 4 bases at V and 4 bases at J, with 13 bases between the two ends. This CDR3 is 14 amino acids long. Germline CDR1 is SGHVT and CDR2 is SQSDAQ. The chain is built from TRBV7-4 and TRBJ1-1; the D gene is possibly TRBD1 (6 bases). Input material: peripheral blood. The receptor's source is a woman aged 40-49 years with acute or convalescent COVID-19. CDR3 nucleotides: TGTGCCAGCAGCTGCCGGGACAATCTCACTGAAGCTTTCTTT. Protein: CASSCRDNLTEAFF.